These 8 T cell receptor beta chains originate from one sample sequenced in a study of OX40 agonist ivuxolimab in advanced cancers. Using immunoSEQ multiplex PCR, the repertoire was profiled, and TCRdb retains in-frame clones only, with some absent. This table has about 80,000 clones, 92% appearing once. The starting material was CD4+ or CD8+ T cells sorted from blood, obtained in a trial of the OX40 agonist ivuxolimab. These receptors came from an adult with an advanced solid tumor such as melanoma, head and neck, liver or kidney cancer.

This sequence joins TRBV7-9 and TRBJ1-1; D unclear. Germline values: CDR1 SEHNR, CDR2 FQNEAQ (reference sequence). The CDR3 has 15 amino acids. The V end was cut by 7 bases, the J end by 5 bases, with 20 bases between. This chain's CDR3 is CASIAGPLLETEAFF. In DNA, the CDR3 is TGTGCCAGCATCGCTGGACCGCTTTTGGAGACTGAAGCTTTCTTT.

This sequence joins TRBV6-1 and TRBJ1-5; no definite D call. Germline V CDR1 and CDR2: MNHNS, SASEGT. Trimming removed 1 base at V and 8 bases at J, with 9 bases between. The CDR3 extends over 13 amino acids. This CDR3 is CASSEEVWEPQHF. As DNA, the CDR3 is TGTGCCAGCAGTGAAGAGGTTTGGGAGCCCCAGCATTTT.

This sequence joins TRBV15 and TRBJ1-5, with a possible D match to TRBD1 (6 bases). Trimming left V 8 bases short and J 0 bases short, with 14 bases between. This CDR3 is 15 amino acids long. Germline CDR1 is LNHNV and CDR2 is YYDKDF (reference sequence). This CDR3 is CATARGPYSNQPQHF. As DNA, the CDR3 is TGTGCCACCGCGCGGGGGCCGTATAGCAATCAGCCCCAGCATTTT.

V usage is TRBV29-1 and J usage is TRBJ2-2; no reliable D call. V dropped 7 bases and J dropped 2 bases, with 20 bases sitting between them. The CDR3 has 16 amino acids. From germline, CDR1 is SQVTM and CDR2 ANQGSEA. The CDR3 region is CSALGAFRHNTGELFF. The CDR3 nucleotides are TGCAGCGCCTTGGGTGCTTTTAGACACAACACCGGGGAGCTGTTTTTT.

This sequence joins TRBV6-5 and TRBJ1-1; D not resolved. CDR1 and CDR2 (germline): MNHEY, SVGAGI. The CDR3 length is 12 residues. Between the trimmed V and J ends, which lost 2 bases and 5 bases, there was a span of 6 bases. CDR3 sequence reads: CASSYPLTEAFF. The CDR3 bases are TGTGCCAGCAGTTACCCTCTAACTGAAGCTTTCTTT.

The chain recombines TRBV10-3 with TRBJ2-7; 8 nucleotides match TRBD1. This CDR3 has 13 residues. V was pared by 4 bases and J by 5 bases, with 4 bases of the junction left unmatched. Germline CDR1 is ENHRY and CDR2 is SYGVKD. This CDR3 is CAISGDRGDEQYF. The CDR3 bases are TGTGCCATCAGTGGAGACAGGGGAGACGAGCAGTACTTC.

This rearrangement joins TRBV2 to TRBJ2-2, with 14 positions matching TRBD2. The CDR3 covers 19 residues. After removal of 7 bases from V and 1 base from J, the junction contained 11 bases not matched to a gene. CDR1 is SNHLY and CDR2 is FYNNEI in the germline V gene. The CDR3 bases are TGTGCCAGCAACCACCCGGGGACTAGCGGGGGCCAGAACACCGGGGAGCTGTTTTTT. It codes for CASNHPGTSGGQNTGELFF.

This clone was detected only once. V gene TRBV19 combines with J gene TRBJ2-7; D remains ambiguous. This CDR3 region has 12 residues. From germline, CDR1 is LNHDA and CDR2 SQIVND (reference sequence). V shed 1 base and J shed 2 bases, with 3 bases lying between them. The CDR3 DNA reads TGTGCCAGTAGTATAGGAGCCTACGAGCAGTACTTC. It yields the protein CASSIGAYEQYF.